This T cell receptor beta chain emerged from a study of blood T cell repertoires in COVID-19. Study at large: Sites in the United States, Italy and Spain provided acute and convalescent COVID-19 samples. The analysed material was cDNA or gDNA that came from T cells, B-cell-depleted T cells, or PBMCs.

V lost 1 base and J lost 0, with 6 bases in between. This CDR3 comprises 14 residues. Per germline, CDR1 SGHNT and CDR2 YENEEA. Profiling relied on immunoSEQ multiplex PCR, and the TCRdb table lists in-frame clones only, not all of them. The profile covers some 180,000 clones, with 75% to 85% appearing a single time and 9.5% to 15% taken by the ten largest. Seattle patients were enrolled during active infection and followed longitudinally. Sequencing input: peripheral blood. This TCR came from a woman older than 75 with COVID-19, enrolled during active disease. The chain links TRBV11-3 to TRBJ1-2; the D is unclear. The CDR3 region is CASSLGVANYGYTF. The CDR3 bases are TGTGCCAGCAGCTTAGGTGTCGCTAACTATGGCTACACCTTC.